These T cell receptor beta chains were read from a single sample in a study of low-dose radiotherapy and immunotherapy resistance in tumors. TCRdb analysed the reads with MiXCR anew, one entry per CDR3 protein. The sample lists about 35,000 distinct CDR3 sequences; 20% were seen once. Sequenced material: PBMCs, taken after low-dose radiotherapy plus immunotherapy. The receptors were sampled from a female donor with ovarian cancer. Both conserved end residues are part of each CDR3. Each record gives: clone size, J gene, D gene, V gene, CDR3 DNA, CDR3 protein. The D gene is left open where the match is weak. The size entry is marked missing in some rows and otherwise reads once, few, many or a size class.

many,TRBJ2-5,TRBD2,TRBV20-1,TGCAGTGCTAGTCTGTTACTAGCGGGGGGCCCCGGGGGGACCCAGTACTTC,CSASLLLAGGPGGTQYF
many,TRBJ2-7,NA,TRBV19,TGTGCCAGTGGAACCGGGCCTAATACCTACGAGCAGTACTTC,CASGTGPNTYEQYF
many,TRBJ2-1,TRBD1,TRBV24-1,TGTGCCACCAGTGACAACACCGGGACAGCCCTATACAATGAGCAGTTCTTC,CATSDNTGTALYNEQFF
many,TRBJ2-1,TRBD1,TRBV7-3,TGTGCCAGCAGCTTCGGGACAGGCCCTAGCAATGAGCAGTTCTTC,CASSFGTGPSNEQFF
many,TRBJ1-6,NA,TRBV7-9,TGTGCCAGCAGCTTGACCGGAAGCTCCTATAATTCACCCCTCCACTTT,CASSLTGSSYNSPLHF
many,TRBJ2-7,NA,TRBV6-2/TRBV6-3,TGTGCCAGCAGTTTTGGACAGCTCTACGAGCAGTACTTC,CASSFGQLYEQYF
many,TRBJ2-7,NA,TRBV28,TGTGCCAGCAGTTTTTCAGGGGCCTCCTACGAGCAGTACTTC,CASSFSGASYEQYF
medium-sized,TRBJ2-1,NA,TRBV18,TGTGCCAGCTCGCCCCTCGGCGGAGCTGAGCAGTTCTTC,CASSPLGGAEQFF
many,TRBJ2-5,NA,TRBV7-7,TGTGCTAGCAGCTTAGCCGTACAGGGGCCCGGGGGAGAGACCCAGTACTTC,CASSLAVQGPGGETQYF
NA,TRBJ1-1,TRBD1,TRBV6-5,TGTGCCAGCCTTCCCAGTGGGACAGTGAACACTGAAGCTTTCTTT,CASLPSGTVNTEAFF
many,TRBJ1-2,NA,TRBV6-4,TGTGCCAGCAGTGACTCGGGAGTCGGTGGCTACACCTTC,CASSDSGVGGYTF
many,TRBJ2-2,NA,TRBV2,TGTGCCAGCACAGGGATTCGGGCCGGGGAGCTGTTTTTT,CASTGIRAGELFF
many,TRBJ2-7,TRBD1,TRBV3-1,TGTGCCAGCAGCCGAACAGGGGAGAAAGGCTACGAGCAGTACTTC,CASSRTGEKGYEQYF
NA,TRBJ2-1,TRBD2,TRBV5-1,TGCGCCAGCAGCTTGTGGGGGACTAGCGGGGATGAGCAGTTCTTC,CASSLWGTSGDEQFF
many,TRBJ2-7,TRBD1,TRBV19,TGTGCCACTAGAAGGACAGGGGGCATTAGCTCCTACGAGCAGTACTTC,CATRRTGGISSYEQYF
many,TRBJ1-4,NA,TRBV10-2,TGCGCCAGCAGTGCCCTCCAGGGAACAACTAATGAAAAACTGTTTTTT,CASSALQGTTNEKLFF
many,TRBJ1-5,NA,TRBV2,TGTGCCAGCAGTGTGGGCGACAACTACAATCAGCCCCAGCATTTT,CASSVGDNYNQPQHF
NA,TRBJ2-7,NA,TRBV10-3,TGTGCCATCAGAAGGCCCGACGAGCAGTACTTC,CAIRRPDEQYF
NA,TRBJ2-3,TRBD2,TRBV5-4,TGTGCCAGCAGCCCGGGGGGTAGCGGGGGAACAGATACGCAGTATTTT,CASSPGGSGGTDTQYF
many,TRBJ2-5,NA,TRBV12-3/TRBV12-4,TGTGCCAGCAGTACCGCGAGCAGGCAGGAGACCCAGTACTTC,CASSTASRQETQYF
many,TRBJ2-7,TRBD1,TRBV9,TGTGCCAGCAGCGTAGGGGACAGATCCTACGAGCAGTACTTC,CASSVGDRSYEQYF
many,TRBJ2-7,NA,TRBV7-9,TGTGCCAGCAGCTTGGCGGGGCCCTCCTACGAGCAGTACTTC,CASSLAGPSYEQYF
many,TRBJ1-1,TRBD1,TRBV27,TGTGCCAGCAGTTTAATGCAGGGGGCGTCAGTTGTCACTGAAGCTTTCTTT,CASSLMQGASVVTEAFF
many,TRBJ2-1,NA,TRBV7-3,TGTGCCAGCAGCCCCGACAGCAATGAGCAGTTCTTC,CASSPDSNEQFF
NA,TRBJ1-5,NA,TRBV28,TGTGCCAGCAGTTTACTTGGCGGTAGCAATCAGCCCCAGCATTTT,CASSLLGGSNQPQHF
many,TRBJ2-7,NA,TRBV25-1,TGTGCCAGCAGTGTGCCTTGGGGGAACGGCGAGCAGTACTTC,CASSVPWGNGEQYF
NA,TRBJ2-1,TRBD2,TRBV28,TGTGCCAGCACTTCGGGGGGGGCCGCCTACAATGAGCAGTTCTTC,CASTSGGAAYNEQFF
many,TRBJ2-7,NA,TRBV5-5,TGTGCCAGCACCTACTATGGATACGAGCAGTACTTC,CASTYYGYEQYF
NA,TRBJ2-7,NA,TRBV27,TGTGCCAGCAGTTTATTAGTGGGGGAGCAGTACTTC,CASSLLVGEQYF
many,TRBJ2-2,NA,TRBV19,TGTGCCAGTAGTTATAACGCGGTCACCGGGGAGCTGTTTTTT,CASSYNAVTGELFF
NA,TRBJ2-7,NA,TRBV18,TGTGCCAGCTCACCCGGACGGTCATCCCCGGGAGAGCAGTACTTC,CASSPGRSSPGEQYF
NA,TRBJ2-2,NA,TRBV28,TGTGCCAGCACCAATTCAGCGACCGGGGAGCTGTTTTTT,CASTNSATGELFF
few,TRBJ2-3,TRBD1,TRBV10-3,TGTGCCATCAGTGATCCGGGACAGGGGAGGACAGATACGCAGTATTTT,CAISDPGQGRTDTQYF
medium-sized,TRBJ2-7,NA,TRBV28,TGTGCCAGCAGCCCCCCCAGCCGGATCTCCTACGAGCAGTACTTC,CASSPPSRISYEQYF
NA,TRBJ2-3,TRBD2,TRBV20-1,TGCAGTGCTAGAGCGGCGGGAGGGCCCCCAGATACGCAGTATTTT,CSARAAGGPPDTQYF
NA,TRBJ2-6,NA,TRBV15,TGTGCCACCAGCAGAGATTGGGGGGTGGGGGCCAACGTCCTGACTTTC,CATSRDWGVGANVLTF
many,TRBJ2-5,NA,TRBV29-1,TGCAGCGTTTGGGTAGAAGAGACCCAGTACTTC,CSVWVEETQYF
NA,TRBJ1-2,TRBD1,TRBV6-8,TGTGCCAGCAGTTACAGTTGGGACAGGGTAATTGACTACACCTTC,CASSYSWDRVIDYTF
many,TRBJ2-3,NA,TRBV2,TGTGCCAGCAGTGAAGGGGGTGGGACCACAGATACGCAGTATTTT,CASSEGGGTTDTQYF
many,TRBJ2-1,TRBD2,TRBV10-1,TGCGCCAGCACCCAAGTAGCGGGGGGGACCAATGAGCAGTTCTTC,CASTQVAGGTNEQFF